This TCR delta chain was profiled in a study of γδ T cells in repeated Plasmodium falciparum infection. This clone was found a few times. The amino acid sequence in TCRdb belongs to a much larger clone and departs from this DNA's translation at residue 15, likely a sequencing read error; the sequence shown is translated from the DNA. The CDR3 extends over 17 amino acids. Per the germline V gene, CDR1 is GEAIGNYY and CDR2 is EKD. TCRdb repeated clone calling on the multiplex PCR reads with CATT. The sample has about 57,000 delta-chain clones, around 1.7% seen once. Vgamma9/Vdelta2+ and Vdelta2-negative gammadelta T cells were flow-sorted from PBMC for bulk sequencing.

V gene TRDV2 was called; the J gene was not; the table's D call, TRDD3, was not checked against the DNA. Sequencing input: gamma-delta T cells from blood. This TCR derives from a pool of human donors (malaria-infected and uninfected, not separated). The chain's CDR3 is CACDLILGDTGSDKPIF. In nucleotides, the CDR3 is TGTGCCTGTGACCTAATACTGGGGGATACAGGATCCGATAAACCCATCTTT.